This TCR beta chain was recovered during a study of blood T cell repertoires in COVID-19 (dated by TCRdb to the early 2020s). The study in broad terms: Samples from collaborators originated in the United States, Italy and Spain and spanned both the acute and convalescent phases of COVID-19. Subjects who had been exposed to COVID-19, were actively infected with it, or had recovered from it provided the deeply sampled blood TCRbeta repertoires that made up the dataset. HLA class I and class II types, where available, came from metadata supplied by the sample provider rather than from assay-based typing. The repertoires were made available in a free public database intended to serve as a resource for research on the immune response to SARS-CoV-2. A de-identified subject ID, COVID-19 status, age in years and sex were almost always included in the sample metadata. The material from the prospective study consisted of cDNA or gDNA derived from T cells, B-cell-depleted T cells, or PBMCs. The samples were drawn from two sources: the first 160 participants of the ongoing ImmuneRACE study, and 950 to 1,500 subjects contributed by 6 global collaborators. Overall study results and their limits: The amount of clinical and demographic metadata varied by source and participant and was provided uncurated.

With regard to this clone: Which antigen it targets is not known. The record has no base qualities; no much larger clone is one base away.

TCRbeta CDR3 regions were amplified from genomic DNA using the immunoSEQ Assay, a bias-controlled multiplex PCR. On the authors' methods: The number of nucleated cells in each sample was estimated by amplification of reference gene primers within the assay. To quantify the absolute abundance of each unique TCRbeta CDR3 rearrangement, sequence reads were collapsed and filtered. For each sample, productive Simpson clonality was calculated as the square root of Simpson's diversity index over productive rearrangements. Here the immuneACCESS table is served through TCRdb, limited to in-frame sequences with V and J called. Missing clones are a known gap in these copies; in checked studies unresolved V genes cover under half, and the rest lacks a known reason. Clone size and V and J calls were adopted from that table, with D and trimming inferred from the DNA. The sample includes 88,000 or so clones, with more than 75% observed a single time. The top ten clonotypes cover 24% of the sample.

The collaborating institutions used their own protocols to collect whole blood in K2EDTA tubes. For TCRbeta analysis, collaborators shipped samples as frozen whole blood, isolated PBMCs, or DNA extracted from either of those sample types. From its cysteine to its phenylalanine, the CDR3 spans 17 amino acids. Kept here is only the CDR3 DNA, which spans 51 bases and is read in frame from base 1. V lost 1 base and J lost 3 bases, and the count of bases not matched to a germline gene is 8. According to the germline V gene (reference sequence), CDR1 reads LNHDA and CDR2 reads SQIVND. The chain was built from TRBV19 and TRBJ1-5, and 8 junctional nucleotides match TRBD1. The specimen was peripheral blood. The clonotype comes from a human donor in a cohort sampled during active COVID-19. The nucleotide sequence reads TGTGCCAGTAGTATAGGGTACAACAGGGGGTCCAATCAGCCCCAGCATTTT. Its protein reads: CASSIGYNRGSNQPQHF.